What follows are 10 T cell receptor beta chains derived from one specimen sequenced in a study of T-cell memory formation after mild COVID-19. Each CDR3 protein is one row after TCRdb ran MiXCR on the 5' RACE reads. The sample carries approximately 5,000 distinct CDR3 sequences, less than 30% recorded once. Sequences were obtained from PBMCs or a T cell subset sorted from them (not recorded which). Receptors originate from an adult who had mild COVID-19 (a few samples of this study predate the infection). Cell type and time point are not known.

The gene calls are TRBV15 and TRBJ2-4, with D perhaps assigned TRBD1 or TRBD2 (5 bases each). V dropped 0 bases and J dropped 7 bases, with 10 bases sitting between them. Germline lookup yields CDR1 LNHNV and CDR2 YYDKDF (reference sequence). This CDR3 is built from 14 residues. The CDR3: CATSRDDGANIQYF. DNA for the CDR3: TGTGCCACCAGCAGAGATGACGGGGCGAACATTCAGTACTTC.

This chain connects TRBV29-1 to TRBJ2-5; weak D call: TRBD2 (5 bases). V lost 3 bases and J lost 4, with 12 bases in between. Germline loops: CDR1 SQVTM, CDR2 ANQGSEA. The CDR3 extends over 13 amino acids. The CDR3 DNA reads TGCAGCGTTGATCGGGGAACGGGAGAGACCCAGTACTTC. Amino acid sequence: CSVDRGTGETQYF. Complete variable domain (other parts from reference TRBV29-1 and TRBJ2-5): SAVISQKPSRDICQRGTSLTIQCQVDSQVTMMFWYRQQPGQSLTLIATANQGSEATYESGFVIDKFPISRPNLTFSTLTVSNMSPEDSSIYLCSVDRGTGETQYFGPGTRLLVL.

By sample fraction, this clonotype is medium-sized. The chain carries TRBV12-3 or TRBV12-4 and TRBJ2-5; D not certain. Trimming left V 2 bases short and J 4 bases short, with 2 bases between. The CDR3 sequence is 11 residues long. The CDR3 protein is CASSLRETQYF. Written as DNA, the CDR3 is TGTGCCAGCAGTTTACGAGAGACCCAGTACTTC.

V is TRBV11-2 and J is TRBJ2-7, with D tentatively TRBD2 (7 bases). With 0 bases removed from V and 3 bases from J, the gap between germline ends came to 12 bases. Germline CDR1 is SGHAT and CDR2 is FQNNGV. The CDR3 sequence is 15 residues long. The CDR3 loop reads CASSLEGGGHYEQYF. CDR3 nucleotides: TGTGCCAGCAGCTTAGAAGGGGGAGGGCACTACGAGCAGTACTTC.

The chain employs TRBV5-1 and TRBJ1-2; D might be TRBD1 (5 bases). Trimming shortened V by 4 bases and J by 4 bases, and 23 bases separated the two germline ends. Germline loops: CDR1 SGHRS, CDR2 YFSETQ. The CDR3 runs 17 residues. CDR3 sequence (DNA): TGCGCCAGCAGCGTGAGCCGGGACTTAATACCGGGCTATGGCTACACCTTC. Its translation is CASSVSRDLIPGYGYTF.

By proportion, this clonotype is medium-sized. The chain joins TRBV11-2 to TRBJ2-6; 8 positions match TRBD1. CDR1 and CDR2 (germline): SGHAT, FQNNGV. The CDR3 sequence is 18 residues long. V was pared by 7 bases and J by 2 bases, with 13 bases of the junction left unmatched. CDR3 nucleotides: TGTGCCAGCAACGACGTGGGACAGGCGAGGCCTGGGGCCAACGTCCTGACTTTC. Protein product: CASNDVGQARPGANVLTF.

This clonotype is classed as medium-sized (0.01 to 0.1%). V usage is TRBV7-9 and J usage is TRBJ2-7, with D unresolved. The ends were cut back, 5 bases at V and 3 bases at J, with 5 bases in the middle. Germline V CDR1 and CDR2: SEHNR, FQNEAQ (reference sequence). The CDR3 contains 11 residues. As DNA, the CDR3 is TGTGCCAGCAGCGCCTACTACGAGCAGTACTTC. This translates into CASSAYYEQYF.

The chain combines TRBV27 with TRBJ2-2, with D possibly being TRBD2 (5 bases). The CDR3 runs 15 residues. Germline V lookup: CDR1 MNHEY, CDR2 SMNVEV (reference sequence). V was shortened by 3 bases and J by 0 bases, with 8 bases between the two germline ends. The CDR3 DNA reads as TGTGCCAGCAGTTTCGGGCGGGCGAACACCGGGGAGCTGTTTTTT. Translating it yields CASSFGRANTGELFF.

This rearrangement joins TRBV15 to TRBJ2-5; 8 bases fit TRBD1. There are 14 residues in the CDR3. V shed 3 bases, J shed 5 bases, and the junction held 5 bases outside the gene matches. Germline loops: CDR1 LNHNV, CDR2 YYDKDF (reference sequence). DNA for the CDR3: TGTGCCACCAGCAGCCAGGGGGCCGATGAGACCCAGTACTTC. It yields the protein CATSSQGADETQYF.

This clonotype is medium-sized (0.01 to 0.1%). This chain links TRBV10-2 with TRBJ1-2; a weak D match, TRBD1 (5 bases). The germline V and J ends were trimmed by 6 bases and 5 bases, with 19 bases remaining between them. Germline V gives CDR1 WSHSY, CDR2 SAAADI. The CDR3 contains 15 residues. The CDR3 loop reads CASSRLSREVYGYTF. In DNA, the CDR3 is TGCGCCAGCAGCCGCCTGAGCAGGGAAGTGTATGGCTACACCTTC.